Given below is one TCR beta chain in context. The data belong to a study of blood T cell repertoires in COVID-19. Some clones are missing from TCRdb's copy, which holds only in-frame ones; the method was immunoSEQ multiplex PCR. Seen here are around 94,000 clones, over 85% observed once, and the top ten hold 1.5% to 2.5%. Trimming removed 6 bases at V and 0 bases at J, with 18 bases between. CDR3 length: 18 residues. The germline gives CDR1 MNHEY, CDR2 SMNVEV (reference sequence). Sequenced sample: peripheral blood. This sequence was found in a woman between 50 and 59 years old with COVID-19, enrolled during active disease. J is TRBJ2-6 and V is TRBV27, with D possibly being TRBD2 (5 bases). CDR3 in amino acids: CASSSLRVFSSGANVLTF. DNA for the CDR3: TGTGCCAGCAGCTCTCTGAGGGTCTTCAGCTCTGGGGCCAACGTCCTGACTTTC.